This entry concerns a single T cell receptor beta chain. Its specificity is unknown. Reverse transcribing all isolated RNA meant expressed TCRB transcripts were sequenced. Approximately 3.5 million reads, on average, came from each naive, central memory and regulatory T cell sample. Measured with immunoSEQ multiplex PCR; TCRdb has only the in-frame clones, and not every one. Of 300,000 to 350,000 clones listed, 15% to 20% are singletons. V shed 8 bases and J shed 1 base, with 14 bases lying between them. CDR1 SGHAT and CDR2 FQDESV come from the germline V gene (reference sequence). CDR3 size: 14 residues. The source of the sample is a study of beta chain features in type 1 diabetes. Findings of the study overall: There was a moderate but significant shortening of TCRB CDR3s in all four CD4+ subsets of Type 1 diabetes patients. The naive, central memory and Treg TCRB repertoires looked more alike in patients than they did in healthy donors.

Purity of each sorted population was above 95%. The sequencing sample was made of naive CD4+ T cells from blood. The receptor comes from a woman younger than 30 in good health. The chain has TRBV11-1 and TRBJ1-1; tentatively, D is TRBD1 (6 bases). The chain's CDR3 is CASGFRGQNTEAFF. CDR3 coding DNA: TGTGCCAGCGGTTTCAGGGGACAGAACACTGAAGCTTTCTTT.